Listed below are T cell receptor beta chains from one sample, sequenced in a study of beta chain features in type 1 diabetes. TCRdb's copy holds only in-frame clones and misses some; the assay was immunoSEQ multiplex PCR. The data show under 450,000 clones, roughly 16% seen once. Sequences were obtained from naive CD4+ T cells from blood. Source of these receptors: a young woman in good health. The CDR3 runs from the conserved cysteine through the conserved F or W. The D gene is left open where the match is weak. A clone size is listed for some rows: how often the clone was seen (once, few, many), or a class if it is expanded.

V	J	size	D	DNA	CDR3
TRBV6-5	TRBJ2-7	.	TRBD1	TGTGCCAGCAGTTGGGTGACAGGGGGCACCTACGAGCAGTACTTC	CASSWVTGGTYEQYF
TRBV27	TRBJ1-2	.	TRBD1	TGTGCCAGCAGTCAGGACAGGGCTGGCTACACCTTC	CASSQDRAGYTF
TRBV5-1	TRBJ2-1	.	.	TGCGCCAGCAGTGGGTTGCCGGGACAACGAAGAAATGAGCAGTTCTTC	CASSGLPGQRRNEQFF
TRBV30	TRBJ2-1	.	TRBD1	TGTGCCTGGAGAGTAGGGGGCGCGAAGGACAATGAGCAGTTCTTC	CAWRVGGAKDNEQFF
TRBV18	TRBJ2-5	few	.	TGTGCCAGCTCACCGAACCCAACAGGGAAGCAAGAGACCCAGTACTTC	CASSPNPTGKQETQYF
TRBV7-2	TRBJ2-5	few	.	TGTGCCAGCAACTCCCTTTGGGAGACCCAGTACTTC	CASNSLWETQYF
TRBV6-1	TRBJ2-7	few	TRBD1	TGTGCCATCCGAATGGGACAGAGCTCCTACGAGCAGTACTTC	CAIRMGQSSYEQYF
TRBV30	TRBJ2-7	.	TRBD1	TGTGCCTGGACGAACAGGGGCTACGAGCAGTACTTC	CAWTNRGYEQYF
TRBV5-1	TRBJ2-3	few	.	TGCGCCAGCAGTGACAGTCCCACAGATACGCAGTATTTT	CASSDSPTDTQYF
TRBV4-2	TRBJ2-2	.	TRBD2	TGTGCCAGCAGCAAAAGGGAGCTAGCGGGTGGATCCGGGGAGCTGTTTTTT	CASSKRELAGGSGELFF